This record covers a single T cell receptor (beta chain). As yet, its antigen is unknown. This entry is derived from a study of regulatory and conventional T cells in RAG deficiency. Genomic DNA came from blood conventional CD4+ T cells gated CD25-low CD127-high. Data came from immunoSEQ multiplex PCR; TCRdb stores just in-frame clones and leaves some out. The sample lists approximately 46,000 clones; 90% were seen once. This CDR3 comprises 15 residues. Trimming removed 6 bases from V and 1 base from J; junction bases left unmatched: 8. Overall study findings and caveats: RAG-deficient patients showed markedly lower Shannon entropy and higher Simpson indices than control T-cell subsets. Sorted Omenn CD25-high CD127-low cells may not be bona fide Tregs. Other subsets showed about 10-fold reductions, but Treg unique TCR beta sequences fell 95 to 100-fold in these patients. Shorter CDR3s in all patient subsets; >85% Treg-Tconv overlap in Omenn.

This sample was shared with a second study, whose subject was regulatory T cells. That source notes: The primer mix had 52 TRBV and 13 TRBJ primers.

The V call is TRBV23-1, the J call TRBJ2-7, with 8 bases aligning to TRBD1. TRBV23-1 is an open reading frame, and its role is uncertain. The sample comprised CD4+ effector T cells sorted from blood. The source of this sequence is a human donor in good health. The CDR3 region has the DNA TGCGCCAGCAGGGCCGGGACAGGAGTATCCTACGAGCAGTACTTC. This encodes CASRAGTGVSYEQYF.